Listed below are T cell receptor beta chains from one sample, sequenced in a study of T-cell reconstitution after alpha-beta-depleted transplantation in children. TCRdb reanalysed the PCR reads using MiXCR and keeps one entry per CDR3 protein. The data hold under 250,000 distinct CDR3 sequences, with roughly 7.1% observed a single time. The sequencing here drew on PBMCs, taken before TCRalphabeta/CD19-depleted stem cell transplant. Receptors originate from a boy younger than 10 with acute lymphoblastic leukemia, due to receive a stem cell transplant. CDR3s include the opening cysteine and the closing phenylalanine or tryptophan. D genes are given only for firm matches. Clone size appears in some rows only: once, few, many, or a class for an expanded clone.

many | TRBD2 | TRBJ2-7 | TRBV20-1 | CSASSPKAGLRAYEQYF | TGCAGTGCTAGTTCTCCCAAGGCGGGACTAAGAGCGTACGAGCAGTACTTC
few | - | TRBJ1-5 | TRBV20-1 | CSAVRGMGQPQHF | TGCAGTGCCGTCCGGGGGATGGGTCAGCCCCAGCATTTT
many | - | TRBJ2-5 | TRBV20-1 | CSASDGARPETQYF | TGCAGTGCTAGCGATGGGGCCAGGCCAGAGACCCAGTACTTC
many | - | TRBJ1-6 | TRBV28 | CASSERTPNNSPLHF | TGTGCCAGCAGTGAACGGACACCGAATAATTCACCCCTCCACTTT
few | - | TRBJ1-3 | TRBV12-3/TRBV12-4 | CASTPIWGNTIYF | TGTGCCAGCACCCCGATTTGGGGAAACACCATATATTTT
many | - | TRBJ2-2 | TRBV13 | CASRPGTLTGELFF | TGTGCCAGCCGACCCGGGACACTCACCGGGGAGCTGTTTTTT
- | - | TRBJ1-4 | TRBV13 | CASSLGGTRNEKLFF | TGTGCCAGCAGCTTAGGCGGGACTCGTAATGAAAAACTGTTTTTT
- | TRBD2 | TRBJ2-7 | TRBV5-6 | CASTLAGLEQYF | TGTGCCAGCACCCTAGCGGGACTCGAGCAGTACTTC
many | TRBD1 | TRBJ2-1 | TRBV11-2 | CASSLDGTGTNEQFF | TGTGCCAGCAGCTTAGACGGGACAGGAACCAATGAGCAGTTCTTC
- | - | TRBJ1-1 | TRBV6-4 | CASSDQWDAFF | TGTGCCAGCAGTGACCAATGGGATGCTTTCTTT
many | - | TRBJ2-5 | TRBV28 | CASSLPLAPARAQYF | TGTGCCAGCAGTTTACCACTCGCGCCCGCAAGGGCCCAGTACTTC
few | - | TRBJ1-1 | TRBV6-6 | CASSLGLDTEAFF | TGTGCCAGCAGTTTGGGGTTAGACACTGAAGCTTTCTTT
many | - | TRBJ2-1 | TRBV28 | CASGEGAYNEQFF | TGTGCCAGCGGCGAGGGAGCTTACAATGAGCAGTTCTTC
many | TRBD1 | TRBJ1-1 | TRBV20-1 | CSAEVPGQGIAFF | TGCAGTGCCGAGGTCCCGGGACAGGGGATAGCTTTCTTT
many | - | TRBJ2-7 | TRBV7-2 | CASSLVGGRSYEQYF | TGTGCCAGCAGCTTAGTGGGCGGCCGCTCCTACGAGCAGTACTTC
- | TRBD1 | TRBJ1-1 | TRBV28 | CASTGDSMNTEAFF | TGTGCCAGCACCGGGGACAGCATGAACACTGAAGCTTTCTTT
many | TRBD1 | TRBJ2-7 | TRBV12-3/TRBV12-4 | CASSLTGQGAYEQYF | TGTGCCAGCAGTTTAACGGGACAGGGCGCCTACGAGCAGTACTTC
- | TRBD2 | TRBJ2-4 | TRBV28 | CASSPGGERGLDIQYF | TGTGCCAGCAGTCCCGGAGGCGAGCGGGGCCTAGACATTCAGTACTTC
few | - | TRBJ2-7 | TRBV6-5 | CASSYSRPQFPYEQYF | TGTGCCAGCAGTTACTCGAGACCCCAGTTCCCCTACGAGCAGTACTTC
many | TRBD2 | TRBJ2-7 | TRBV7-8 | CASSLYQRLAGRHEQYF | TGTGCCAGCAGCTTATACCAGAGACTAGCGGGGAGACACGAGCAGTACTTC
many | - | TRBJ1-6 | TRBV11-2 | CASSPGQINSPLHF | TGTGCCAGCAGCCCAGGACAGATTAATTCACCCCTCCACTTT
few | - | TRBJ2-2 | TRBV28 | CASSFGQGLFF | TGTGCCAGCAGTTTTGGTCAGGGCCTGTTTTTT
many | TRBD2 | TRBJ2-7 | TRBV20-1 | CSAGGGHEQYF | TGCAGTGCTGGCGGGGGGCACGAGCAGTACTTC
many | TRBD2 | TRBJ2-7 | TRBV20-1 | CSARVLAGTSSYEQYF | TGCAGTGCTAGAGTCCTAGCGGGAACATCCTCCTACGAGCAGTACTTC
few | - | TRBJ1-1 | TRBV6-1 | CASSRIMGNTEAFF | TGTGCCAGCAGCCGAATTATGGGGAACACTGAAGCTTTCTTT
many | TRBD2 | TRBJ2-1 | TRBV28 | CASSLSGGSIFEQFF | TGTGCCAGCAGTTTGAGCGGGGGGTCAATTTTTGAGCAGTTCTTC
few | TRBD2 | TRBJ2-5 | TRBV7-2 | CASSLASGFQETQYF | TGTGCCAGCAGCTTGGCTAGCGGGTTCCAAGAGACCCAGTACTTC
- | - | TRBJ1-1 | TRBV7-9 | CASSLGPFPNTEAFF | TGTGCCAGCAGCTTAGGTCCATTTCCGAACACTGAAGCTTTCTTT
many | - | TRBJ1-1 | TRBV12-3/TRBV12-4 | CASSLSINTEAFF | TGTGCCAGCAGTTTATCAATCAACACTGAAGCTTTCTTT
many | - | TRBJ2-7 | TRBV7-2 | CASSLNGGSEQYF | TGTGCCAGCAGCTTAAACGGGGGCTCCGAGCAGTACTTC
- | - | TRBJ1-5 | TRBV15 | CATSREREQPQHF | TGTGCCACCAGCAGAGAACGGGAGCAGCCCCAGCATTTT
- | - | TRBJ2-7 | TRBV10-2 | CASRDSNMYEQYF | TGCGCCAGCAGGGACTCTAATATGTACGAGCAGTACTTC
many | - | TRBJ2-7 | TRBV29-1 | CSVENHPYEQYF | TGCAGCGTTGAAAATCATCCCTACGAGCAGTACTTC
few | - | TRBJ2-3 | TRBV2 | CASSEAQFSDTQYF | TGTGCCAGCAGTGAAGCACAGTTTTCAGATACGCAGTATTTT
many | - | TRBJ2-3 | TRBV29-1 | CSASPENTDTQYF | TGCAGCGCCTCACCGGAAAACACAGATACGCAGTATTTT
many | TRBD2 | TRBJ2-7 | TRBV20-1 | CSADQAGTTNYEQYF | TGCAGTGCTGACCAGGCAGGGACTACCAACTACGAGCAGTACTTC
few | TRBD1 | TRBJ1-2 | TRBV18 | CASSNPGQGDYGYTF | TGTGCCAGCTCGAATCCGGGACAGGGTGACTATGGCTACACCTTC
many | - | TRBJ2-1 | TRBV20-1 | CSAPRISGWPHNEQFF | TGCAGTGCTCCCCGGATATCGGGATGGCCCCACAATGAGCAGTTCTTC
- | TRBD1 | TRBJ2-2 | TRBV28 | CASSFRDRAYTGELFF | TGTGCCAGCAGTTTCAGGGACAGGGCCTACACCGGGGAGCTGTTTTTT
many | - | TRBJ1-1 | TRBV12-3/TRBV12-4 | CASSPAVHTEAFF | TGTGCCAGCAGTCCGGCAGTCCACACTGAAGCTTTCTTT
few | - | TRBJ1-2 | TRBV5-1 | CASSPDGGLYGYTF | TGCGCCAGCAGCCCCGATGGGGGCCTCTATGGCTACACCTTC
few | - | TRBJ1-5 | TRBV7-2 | CASSLQGRGQPQHF | TGTGCCAGCAGCTTACAGGGCAGAGGTCAGCCCCAGCATTTT
many | - | TRBJ2-7 | TRBV5-6 | CASSFAWGQLTYEQYF | TGTGCCAGCAGCTTTGCGTGGGGGCAACTCACCTACGAGCAGTACTTC
few | TRBD2 | TRBJ2-1 | TRBV12-3/TRBV12-4 | CASSFSPTSTGGGDEQFF | TGTGCCAGCAGTTTTTCCCCTACTTCGACTGGCGGGGGGGATGAGCAGTTCTTC
- | - | TRBJ2-6 | TRBV11-3 | CASSFRPGANVLTF | TGTGCCAGCAGCTTCAGGCCTGGGGCCAACGTCCTGACTTTC
- | - | TRBJ1-1 | TRBV5-5 | CASTLAGDTEAFF | TGTGCCAGCACCCTAGCGGGGGACACTGAAGCTTTCTTT
many | - | TRBJ2-7 | TRBV11-2 | CASSLFSSYEQYF | TGTGCCAGCAGCTTATTTTCATCCTACGAGCAGTACTTC
many | - | TRBJ1-2 | TRBV4-3 | CASSQDVGGDYGYTF | TGCGCCAGCAGCCAAGATGTCGGCGGTGACTATGGCTACACCTTC